This TCR beta chain was recovered during a study of human T cells and chemical hapten exposure. Time point of the sample: patch test 1, 2 weeks after DPC sensitization. Treatment given: therapeutic diphenylcyclopropenone sensitization with weekly scalp DPC. Venepuncture was done earlier than the placement of each patch test. TCRdb reprocessed the RACE reads with MiXCR, giving one entry per CDR3 protein. The sample consists of some 200,000 distinct CDR3 sequences, about 22% of them appearing once. V lost 1 base and J 5 bases, leaving 6 bases between the germline ends. Germline V gene sequence: CDR1 SGHTA, CDR2 FQGNSA. This CDR3 contains 13 residues.

Sequenced here: whole blood, sampled in connection with sensitization to the hapten diphenylcyclopropenone (DPC). The rearrangement links TRBV7-2 to TRBJ2-1; D remains unclear. The TCR originated in a woman aged 45-60 years with alopecia areata. Some clones in this sample may be carry-over from other donors' samples. The CDR3 protein is CASSLEEDNEQFF. The CDR3 DNA reads as TGTGCCAGCAGCTTAGAGGAAGACAATGAGCAGTTCTTC.